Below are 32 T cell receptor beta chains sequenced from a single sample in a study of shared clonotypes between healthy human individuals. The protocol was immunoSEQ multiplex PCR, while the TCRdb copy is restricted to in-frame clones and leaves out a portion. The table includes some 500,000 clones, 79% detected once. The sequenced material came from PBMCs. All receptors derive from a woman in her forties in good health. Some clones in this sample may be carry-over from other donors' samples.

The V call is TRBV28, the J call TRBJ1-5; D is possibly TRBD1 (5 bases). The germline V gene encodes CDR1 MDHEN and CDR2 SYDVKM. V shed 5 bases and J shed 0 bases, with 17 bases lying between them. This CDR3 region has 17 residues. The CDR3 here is CASSPLGLGDSNQPQHF. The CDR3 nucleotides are TGTGCCAGCAGTCCCCTGGGGTTGGGGGATAGCAATCAGCCCCAGCATTTT.

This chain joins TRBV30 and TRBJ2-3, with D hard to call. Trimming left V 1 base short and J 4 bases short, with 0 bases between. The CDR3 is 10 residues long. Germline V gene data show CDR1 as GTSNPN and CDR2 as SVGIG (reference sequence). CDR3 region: CAWSADTQYF. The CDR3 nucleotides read TGTGCCTGGAGTGCAGATACGCAGTATTTT.

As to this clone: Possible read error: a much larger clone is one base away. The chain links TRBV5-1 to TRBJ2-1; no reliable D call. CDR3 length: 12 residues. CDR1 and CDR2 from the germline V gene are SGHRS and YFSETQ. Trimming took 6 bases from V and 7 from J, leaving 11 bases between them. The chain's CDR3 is CASMATMNEQFF. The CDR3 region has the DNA TGCGCCAGCATGGCCACTATGAATGAGCAGTTCTTC.

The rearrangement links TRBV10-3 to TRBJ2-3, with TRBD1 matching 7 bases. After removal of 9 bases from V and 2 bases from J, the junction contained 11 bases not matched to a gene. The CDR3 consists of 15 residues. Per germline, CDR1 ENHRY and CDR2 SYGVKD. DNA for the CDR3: TGTGCCATACGCCGGGACAGCCAAATCACAGATACGCAGTATTTT. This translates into CAIRRDSQITDTQYF.

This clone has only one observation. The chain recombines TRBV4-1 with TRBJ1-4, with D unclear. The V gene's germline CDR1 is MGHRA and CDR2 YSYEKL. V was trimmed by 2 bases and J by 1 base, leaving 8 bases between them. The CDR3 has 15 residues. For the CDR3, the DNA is TGCGCCAGCAGCCAATATTACCTAACTAATGAAAAACTGTTTTTT. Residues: CASSQYYLTNEKLFF.

The CDR3 sequence is CASSSATEAVGADTQYF. The CDR3 DNA is TGTGCCAGCAGCTCTGCCACGGAAGCCGTAGGCGCAGATACGCAGTATTTT. This rearrangement joins TRBV11-3 to TRBJ2-3; D is ambiguous. The CDR3 sequence is 17 residues long. Looked up from germline, CDR1 is SGHNT and CDR2 is YENEEA. Deletions cut 4 bases from V and 4 bases from J, with 21 bases between. Full variable domain (missing parts from reference TRBV11-3 and TRBJ2-3): EAGVVQSPRYKIIEKKQPVAFWCNPISGHNTLYWYLQNLGQGPELLIRYENEEAVDDSQLPKDRFSAERLKGVDSTLKIQPAELGDSAVYLCASSSATEAVGADTQYFGPGTRLTVL.

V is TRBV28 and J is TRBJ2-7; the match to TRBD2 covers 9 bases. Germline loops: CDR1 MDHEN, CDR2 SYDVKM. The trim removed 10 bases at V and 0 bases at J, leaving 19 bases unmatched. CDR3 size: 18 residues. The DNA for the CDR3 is TGTGCCACCACCCCTTGGGCTAGCGGGGCCCATAGCTCCTACGAGCAGTACTTC. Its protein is CATTPWASGAHSSYEQYF.

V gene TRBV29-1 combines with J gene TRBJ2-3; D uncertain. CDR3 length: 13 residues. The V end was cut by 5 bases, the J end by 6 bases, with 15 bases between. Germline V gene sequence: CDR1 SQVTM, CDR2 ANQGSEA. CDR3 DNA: TGCAGCGTTAACGGGCCAACCGCGGATACGCAGTATTTT. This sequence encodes CSVNGPTADTQYF.

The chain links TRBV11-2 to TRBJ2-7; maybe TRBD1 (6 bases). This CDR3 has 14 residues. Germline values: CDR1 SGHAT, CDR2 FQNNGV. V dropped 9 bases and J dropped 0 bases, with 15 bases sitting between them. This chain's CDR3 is CARGRGGSSYEQYF. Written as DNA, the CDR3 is TGTGCCAGGGGGCGAGGGGGTAGCTCCTACGAGCAGTACTTC.

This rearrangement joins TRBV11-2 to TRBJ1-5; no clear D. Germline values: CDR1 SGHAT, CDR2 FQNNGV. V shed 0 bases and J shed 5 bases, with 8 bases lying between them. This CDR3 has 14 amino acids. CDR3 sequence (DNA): TGTGCCAGCAGCTTAGAAGGCGATTATCAGCCCCAGCATTTT. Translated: CASSLEGDYQPQHF.

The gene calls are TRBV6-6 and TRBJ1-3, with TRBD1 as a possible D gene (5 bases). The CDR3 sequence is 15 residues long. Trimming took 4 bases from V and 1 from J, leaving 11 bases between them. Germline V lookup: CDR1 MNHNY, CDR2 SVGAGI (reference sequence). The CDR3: CASSWPQESGNTIYF. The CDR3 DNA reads TGTGCCAGCAGTTGGCCACAGGAATCTGGAAACACCATATATTTT.

The chain's CDR3 is CASSPPGGVDTEAFF. The DNA of the CDR3 is TGTGCCAGCAGTCCCCCTGGGGGAGTTGACACTGAAGCTTTCTTT. The chain carries TRBV28 and TRBJ1-1, with a possible D match to TRBD1 (5 bases). Trimming took 5 bases from V and 3 from J, leaving 16 bases between them. CDR1 is MDHEN, CDR2 SYDVKM, per germline. The CDR3 has 15 residues.

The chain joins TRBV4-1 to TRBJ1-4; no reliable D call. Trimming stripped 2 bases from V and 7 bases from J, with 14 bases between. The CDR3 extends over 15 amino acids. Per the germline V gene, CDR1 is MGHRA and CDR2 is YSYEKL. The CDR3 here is CASSQSLTRGEKLFF. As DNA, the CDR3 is TGCGCCAGCAGCCAATCATTGACGCGGGGTGAAAAACTGTTTTTT.

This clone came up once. This CDR3 is CASSTTGGGQPQHF. DNA for the CDR3: TGTGCCAGCAGTACCACAGGGGGCGGTCAGCCCCAGCATTTT. V gene TRBV28 combines with J gene TRBJ1-5; 9 nucleotides align to TRBD1. The germline CDR1 and CDR2 sequences are MDHEN and SYDVKM. This CDR3 has 14 residues. The trim removed 5 bases at V and 6 bases at J, leaving 5 bases unmatched.

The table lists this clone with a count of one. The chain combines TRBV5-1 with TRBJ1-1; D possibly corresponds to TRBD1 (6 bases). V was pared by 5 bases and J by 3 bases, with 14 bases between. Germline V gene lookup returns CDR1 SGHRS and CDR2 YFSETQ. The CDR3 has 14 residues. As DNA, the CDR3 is TGCGCCAGCAGAATTACAGGGAGGGACACTGAAGCTTTCTTT. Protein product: CASRITGRDTEAFF.

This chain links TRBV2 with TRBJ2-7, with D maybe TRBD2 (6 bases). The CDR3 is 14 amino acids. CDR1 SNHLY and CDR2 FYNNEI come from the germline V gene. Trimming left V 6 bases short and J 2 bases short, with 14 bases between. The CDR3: CASRGIAATYEQYF. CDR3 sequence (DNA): TGTGCCAGCAGGGGGATAGCGGCCACCTACGAGCAGTACTTC.

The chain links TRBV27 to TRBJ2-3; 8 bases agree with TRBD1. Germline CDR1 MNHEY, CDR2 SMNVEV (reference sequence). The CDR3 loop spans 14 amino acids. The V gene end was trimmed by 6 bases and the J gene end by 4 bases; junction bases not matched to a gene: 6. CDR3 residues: CASRPRGRADTQYF. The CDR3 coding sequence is TGTGCCAGCAGACCCAGGGGGCGAGCAGATACGCAGTATTTT.

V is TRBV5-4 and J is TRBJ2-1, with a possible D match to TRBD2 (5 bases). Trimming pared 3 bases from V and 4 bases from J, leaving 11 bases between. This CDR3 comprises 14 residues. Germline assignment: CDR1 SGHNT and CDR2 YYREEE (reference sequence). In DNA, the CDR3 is TGTGCCAGCAGCTCGCGGGCCGTTTACAATGAGCAGTTCTTC. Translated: CASSSRAVYNEQFF.

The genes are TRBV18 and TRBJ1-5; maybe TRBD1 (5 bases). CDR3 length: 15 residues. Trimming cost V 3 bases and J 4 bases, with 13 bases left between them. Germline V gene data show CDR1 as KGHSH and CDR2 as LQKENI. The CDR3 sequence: CASSPAGTYNQPQHF. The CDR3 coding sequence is TGTGCCAGCTCACCGGCCGGGACTTATAATCAGCCCCAGCATTTT.

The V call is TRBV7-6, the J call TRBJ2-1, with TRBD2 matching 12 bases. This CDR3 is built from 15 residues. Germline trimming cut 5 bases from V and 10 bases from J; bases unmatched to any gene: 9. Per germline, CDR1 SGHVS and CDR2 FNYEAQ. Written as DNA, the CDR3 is TGTGCCAGCAGCCCCCGACTAGCGGGAGTCGGGGAGCAGTTCTTC. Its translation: CASSPRLAGVGEQFF.

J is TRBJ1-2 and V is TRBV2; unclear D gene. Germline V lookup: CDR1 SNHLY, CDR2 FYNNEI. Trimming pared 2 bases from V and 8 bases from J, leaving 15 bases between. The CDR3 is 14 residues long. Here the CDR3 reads CASSEMWTPGGYTF. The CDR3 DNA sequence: TGTGCCAGCAGTGAAATGTGGACGCCGGGGGGCTACACCTTC.

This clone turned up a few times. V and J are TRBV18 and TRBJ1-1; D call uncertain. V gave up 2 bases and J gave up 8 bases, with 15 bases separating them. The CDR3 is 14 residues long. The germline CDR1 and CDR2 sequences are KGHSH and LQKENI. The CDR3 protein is CASSPTSSRSEAFF. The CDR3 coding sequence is TGTGCCAGCTCACCAACTTCTTCACGGTCCGAAGCTTTCTTT. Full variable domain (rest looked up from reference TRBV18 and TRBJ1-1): NAGVMQNPRHLVRRRGQEARLRCSPMKGHSHVYWYRQLPEEGLKFMVYLQKENIIDESGMPKERFSAEFPKEGPSILRIQQVVRGDSAAYFCASSPTSSRSEAFFGQGTRLTVV.

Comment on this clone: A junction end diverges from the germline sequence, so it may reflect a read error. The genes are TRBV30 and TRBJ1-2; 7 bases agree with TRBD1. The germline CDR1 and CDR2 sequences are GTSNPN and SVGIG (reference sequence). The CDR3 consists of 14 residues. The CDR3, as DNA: TGTGCCTGGAGGGACAGGAATTCGTTCTATGGCCACACCTTC. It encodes CAWRDRNSFYGHTF.

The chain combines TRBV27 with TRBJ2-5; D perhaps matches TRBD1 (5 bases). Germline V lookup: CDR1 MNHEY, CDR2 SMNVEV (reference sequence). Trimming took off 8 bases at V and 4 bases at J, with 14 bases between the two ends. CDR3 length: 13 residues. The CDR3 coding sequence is TGTGCCAGCGGTCAGGGTTTGGGAGAGACCCAGTACTTC. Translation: CASGQGLGETQYF.

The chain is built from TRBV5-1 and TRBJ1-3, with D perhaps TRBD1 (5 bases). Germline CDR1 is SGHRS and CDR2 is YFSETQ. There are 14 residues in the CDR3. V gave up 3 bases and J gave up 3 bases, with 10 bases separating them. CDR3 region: CASSWGFRGNTIYF. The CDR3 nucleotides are TGCGCCAGCAGCTGGGGCTTCCGTGGAAACACCATATATTTT.

DNA for the CDR3: TGCGCCAGCAGCTTGCCCCAGCTAGTCTTTTCCTACAATGAGCAGTTCTTC. Its translation: CASSLPQLVFSYNEQFF. This chain uses TRBV5-1 with TRBJ2-1; no reliable D call. V dropped 1 base and J dropped 1 base, with 15 bases sitting between them. Germline V CDR1 and CDR2: SGHRS, YFSETQ. The CDR3 is made up of 17 amino acids.

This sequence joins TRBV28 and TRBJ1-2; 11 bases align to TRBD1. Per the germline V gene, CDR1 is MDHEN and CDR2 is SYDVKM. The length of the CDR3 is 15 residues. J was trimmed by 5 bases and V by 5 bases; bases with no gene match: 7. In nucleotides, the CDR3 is TGTGCCAGCAGTCCCCGGACAGGGGGCAGTTATGGCTACACCTTC. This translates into CASSPRTGGSYGYTF.

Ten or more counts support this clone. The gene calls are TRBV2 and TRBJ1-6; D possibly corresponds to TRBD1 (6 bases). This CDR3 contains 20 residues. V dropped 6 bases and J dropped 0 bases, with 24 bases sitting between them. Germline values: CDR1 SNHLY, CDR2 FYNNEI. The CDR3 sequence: CASRGLTTGPGGSYNSPLHF. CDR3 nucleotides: TGTGCCAGCAGGGGATTGACGACAGGTCCTGGGGGCTCCTATAATTCACCCCTCCACTTT.

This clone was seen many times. The CDR3 region has the DNA TGTGCCAGCAGTGACTGGGACAGGAGCTACAATGAGCAGTTCTTC. Protein sequence: CASSDWDRSYNEQFF. The chain links TRBV2 to TRBJ2-1; 8 bases match TRBD1. J gave up 3 bases and V 3 bases, and 4 bases lay outside the gene matches. Looked up from germline, CDR1 is SNHLY and CDR2 is FYNNEI. This CDR3 comprises 15 residues.

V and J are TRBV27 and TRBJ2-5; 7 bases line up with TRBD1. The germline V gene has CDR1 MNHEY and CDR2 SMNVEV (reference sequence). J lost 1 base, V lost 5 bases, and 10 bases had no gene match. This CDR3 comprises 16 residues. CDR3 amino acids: CASSPSSGTVQETQYF. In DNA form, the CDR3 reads TGTGCCAGCAGTCCATCCTCCGGGACAGTCCAAGAGACCCAGTACTTC.

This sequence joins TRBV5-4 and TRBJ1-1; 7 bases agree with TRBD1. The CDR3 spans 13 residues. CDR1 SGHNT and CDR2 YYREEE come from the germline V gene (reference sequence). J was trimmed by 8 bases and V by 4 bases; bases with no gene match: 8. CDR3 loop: CASSVAGGAEAFF. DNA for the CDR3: TGTGCCAGCAGCGTAGCAGGGGGTGCCGAAGCTTTCTTT.

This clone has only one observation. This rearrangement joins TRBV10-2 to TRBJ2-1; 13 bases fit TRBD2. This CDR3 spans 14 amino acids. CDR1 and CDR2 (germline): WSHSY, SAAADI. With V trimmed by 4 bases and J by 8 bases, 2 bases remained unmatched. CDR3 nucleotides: TGCGCCAGCAGTGTTACTAGCGGGAGGGATGAGCAGTTCTTC. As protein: CASSVTSGRDEQFF.